This TCR beta chain derives from a study of CD8+ T cells in alopecia areata. Study overall: Treated individuals took tofacitinib by mouth, 5 to 10 mg twice daily.

In the case of this clone: No antigen is known for it.

Study-wide points: Sharing of TCR sequences between patients (possibly for HLA-related reasons) was less clear than in mice. Lesional scalp exceeded normal scalp in clonality, especially in alopecia totalis/universalis. Tofacitinib did not eliminate many expanded lesional clones from scalp or blood.

Treatment specified: oral pan-JAK inhibitor, 5-10 mg twice daily. RNA extraction and reverse transcription yielded cDNA as sequencing template. TCRdb's copy holds only in-frame clones and misses some; the assay was immunoSEQ multiplex PCR. The sample has some 200,000 clones; roughly 61% are singletons. This CDR3 spans 12 amino acids. Trimming took off 10 bases at V and 3 bases at J, with 13 bases between the two ends. Germline V gene lookup returns CDR1 LNHDA and CDR2 SQIVND (reference sequence). The sequencing here drew on CD8+ T cells sorted from blood, taken at week 24, from a patient treated with tofacitinib. This chain joins TRBV19 and TRBJ2-7; D remains unclear. The clonotype was recovered from a human donor with alopecia areata. The CDR3 sequence is CANRACDYEQYF. The DNA for the CDR3 is TGTGCCAACCGGGCCTGCGACTACGAGCAGTACTTC. Using reference TRBV19 and TRBJ2-7 for the parts outside the CDR3, the full variable domain is DGGITQSPKYLFRKEGQNVTLSCEQNLNHDAMYWYRQDPGQGLRLIYYSQIVNDFQKGDIAEGYSVSREKKESFPLTVTSAQKNPTAFYLCANRACDYEQYFGPGTRLTVT.